These 9 T cell receptor beta chains were sequenced from one sample in a study of blood T cell repertoires in COVID-19. Assay used: immunoSEQ multiplex PCR; TCRdb lists only in-frame clones, some missing. The table has 70,000 or so clones, 86% seen once; the top ten hold approximately 10%. Sequences were obtained from peripheral blood. Receptor source: a man aged 65-85 years with active or convalescent COVID-19.

This chain connects TRBV5-8 to TRBJ2-1; 8 bases are shared with TRBD1. This CDR3 region has 14 residues. V shed 5 bases and J 6 bases; nucleotides not matched to a gene: 7. The V gene's germline CDR1 is SGHTS and CDR2 YDEGEE. The CDR3 spells CASSGTGGVNEQFF. CDR3 DNA sequence: TGTGCCAGCAGTGGGACAGGAGGGGTCAATGAGCAGTTCTTC.

This clone turned up a few times. V is TRBV19 and J is TRBJ2-4, with TRBD2 matching 11 bases. This CDR3 has 16 amino acids. After removal of 9 bases from V and 9 bases from J, the junction contained 16 bases not matched to a gene. From germline, CDR1 is LNHDA and CDR2 SQIVND (reference sequence). CDR3 sequence (DNA): TGTGCCAGGGCCCCCTTAGCGGGAGGGATCGGGGGCATTCAGTACTTC. The encoded protein is CARAPLAGGIGGIQYF.

The chain carries TRBV27 and TRBJ1-6; 7 nucleotides agree with TRBD1. The germline gives CDR1 MNHEY, CDR2 SMNVEV (reference sequence). The CDR3 is 17 residues long. The V gene end was trimmed by 6 bases and the J gene end by 0 bases; junction bases not matched to a gene: 8. The CDR3 nucleotides read TGTGCCAGCAGACGGGACAGAACAAGCTCCTATAATTCACCCCTCCACTTT. Translated: CASRRDRTSSYNSPLHF.

This clone appeared a few times. The CDR3 DNA reads as TGTGCCAGCAGTATAGCGGGGAGTAAATACGAGCAGTACTTC. Translated: CASSIAGSKYEQYF. This rearrangement joins TRBV6-2 or TRBV6-3 to TRBJ2-7; 8 bases map to TRBD2. This CDR3 comprises 14 residues. V dropped 5 bases and J dropped 4; count of bases not matched to a gene: 7. From germline, CDR1 is MNHEY and CDR2 SVGEGT.

This clone has ten or more counts. V gene TRBV28 combines with J gene TRBJ1-2; a weak D match, TRBD1 (6 bases). The germline V gene encodes CDR1 MDHEN and CDR2 SYDVKM. V was pared by 7 bases and J by 6 bases, with 24 bases between. CDR3 length: 16 residues. The CDR3 bases are TGTGCCAGCACCTCGGTGCGGGGGGCGCTTAAGAATGGCTACACCTTC. Translating gives CASTSVRGALKNGYTF.

The chain carries TRBV5-8 and TRBJ1-1, with 8 bases identical to TRBD1. Germline CDR1 and CDR2: SGHTS and YDEGEE. The CDR3 has 19 residues. Germline trimming cut 1 base from V and 2 bases from J; bases unmatched to any gene: 16. The CDR3 sequence is CASSLTGTGNKDLNTEAFF. CDR3 bases: TGTGCCAGCAGCTTGACCGGGACAGGAAACAAAGACCTTAACACTGAAGCTTTCTTT.

Here the CDR3 reads CASDGGGLRTDTQYF. CDR3 DNA sequence: TGTGCCAGCGACGGGGGTGGACTCCGCACAGATACGCAGTATTTT. This chain links TRBV2 with TRBJ2-3; maybe TRBD2 (6 bases). Trimming shortened V by 8 bases and J by 1 base, and 16 bases separated the two germline ends. CDR3 length equals 15 residues. Per the germline V gene, CDR1 is SNHLY and CDR2 is FYNNEI. The full variable domain, completed using reference TRBV2 and TRBJ2-3, is EPEVTQTPSHQVTQMGQEVILRCVPISNHLYFYWYRQILGQKVEFLVSFYNNEISEKSEIFDDQFSVERPDGSNFTLKIRSTKLEDSAMYFCASDGGGLRTDTQYFGPGTRLTVL.

The chain uses TRBV11-1 and TRBJ2-1; D not certain. The germline CDR1 and CDR2 sequences are SGHAT and FQDESV (reference sequence). The CDR3 is made up of 16 amino acids. V was clipped by 1 base and J by 6 bases, with 16 bases between them. The CDR3 protein is CASSLVLNSNFNEQFF. The CDR3 DNA reads TGTGCCAGCAGCTTAGTTTTAAACTCTAACTTCAATGAGCAGTTCTTC.

The table lists this clone with many counts. The CDR3 nucleotides read TGTGCCAGCAGTTTATCAGGACTAAATAACTATGGCTACACCTTC. Its translation: CASSLSGLNNYGYTF. This sequence joins TRBV28 and TRBJ1-2; D gene unclear. The V and J ends lost 1 base and 1 base respectively, with 10 bases between them. CDR1 is MDHEN and CDR2 is SYDVKM in the germline V gene. The CDR3 spans 15 residues.